A single T cell receptor beta chain is shown here with its context. Its antigen is unknown. The missing CDR3 end, 3 residues past where the read stops, is filled in from the germline J gene. V was pared by 4 bases and J by 2 bases, with 12 bases between. There are 14 residues in the CDR3. Germline CDR1 reads SGHRS; CDR2 reads YFSETQ. Sequenced by immunoSEQ multiplex PCR; TCRdb stores in-frame clones only, minus some. Its listing shows roughly 48,000 clones. The data are from a study of T cells in women clearing cervical HPV infection. Study-level information: Women with histologically confirmed HPV16-related CIN3 or worse, 2 with invasive cancer, served as cases. General observations from the study: Controls had more TRBV6-7 (0.16%) than cases (approximately 0.11%).

Sequencing used blood buffy coat. The chain has TRBV5-1 and TRBJ2-5; D is possibly TRBD1 (6 bases). The receptor was isolated from a woman between 18 and 69 years old with a cervical HPV16 infection that either progressed to CIN3+ or cleared (not recorded which). The chain's CDR3 is CASSTYGQQETQYF. The covered CDR3 bases are TGCGCCAGCAGCACCTACGGACAGCAAGAGACC.